This TCR beta chain was sequenced for a study of CD4 T cell repertoires in COVID-19 listed by TCRdb under 2021. General notes on the study: To analyze cross-reactivity, the CFSE-low cells were expanded with IL-2 for less than eleven days and then labeled again and restimulated with spike proteins from other coronaviruses. Naturally processed CD4+ T cell responses to SARS-CoV-2 spike and nucleoprotein were characterized in COVID-19-recovered individuals, and clonal composition was assessed by TCR Vbeta sequencing. TCR Vbeta repertoire analysis of SARS-CoV-2-reactive T cells was conducted at the subset level in a few recovered individuals.

The time point tag for this specimen amounts to: sample from a COVID-19-recovered individual after infection. The donors were patients who had gone through COVID-19 ranging from mild to severe and had recovered. From peripheral blood mononuclear cells, the researchers isolated CD4+ total memory, central memory, effector memory and circulating T follicular helper cells. Overall study outcomes, separate from this receptor: Between 7 and 25% of SARS-CoV-2 clonotypes were also found in SARS-CoV and/or HKU1 spike-stimulated secondary cultures, consistent with cross-reactivity. Several of the most expanded SARS-CoV-2-reactive clonotypes were shared between two or all three memory subsets, suggesting intraclonal diversification.

For this clone: The clone's antigen remains unknown. One base away there is no much larger clone; base qualities are not given.

Library prep was done by the immunoSEQ multiplex PCR assay. The study's own analysis went as follows. Repertoire overlap between subsets was quantified using the Chao-Jaccard similarity index and counts of shared clonotypes. What TCRdb holds here is the immuneACCESS table cut down to in-frame rearrangements. Part of the clones is not present; checked against another copy, under half of the missing clones reflect an unresolved V gene, and the others are unexplained. V and J calls plus clone size are reproduced from that table; the DNA served to infer D and trimming. The sample includes nearly 450 clones, with roughly 23% observed a single time. The top ten clones comprise 37% of the sample. The CDR3 spans 12 residues, from the cysteine through the phenylalanine. The CDR3 DNA has 36 bases and is translated from base 1. The junction shows trimming of 1 base on V and 5 bases on J, plus 5 bases between the germline ends. CDR1 KGHSH and CDR2 LQKENI are derived from the germline V gene.

The sequenced sample was memory CD4+ T cells, cultured in vitro, obtained after recovery from COVID-19. The cell subset or site tag for this specimen amounts to: total CD4+ memory T cells. This receptor was taken from a human donor who had COVID-19. The V and J segments used are TRBV18 and TRBJ2-5, with the D gene call left open. This receptor carries the CDR3 CASSPRPETQYF. Read as DNA, the sequence is TGTGCCAGCTCACCACGACCGGAGACCCAGTACTTC.